These 11 T cell receptor delta chains originate from one sample sequenced in a study of Vδ1+ human thymocytes (dated by TCRdb to the late 2010s). Overall results and qualifications from the work: In contrast to oligoclonal peripheral blood repertoires, thymic TRG and TRD repertoires appeared to be highly polyclonal with Gaussian CDR3 length distributions.

TCRdb shows the sequencer as Illumina MiSeq. RNA extraction was performed with the RNeasy mini kit, and reverse transcription was done with Superscript III. Multiplex PCR was used to generate CDR3 amplicons, with pooled V-gene forward primers and a constant-region reverse primer carrying Illumina adaptor overhangs. Clonotypes were called again by TCRdb from the public reads via CATT, and duplicate nucleotide sequences were then merged into one entry. The sample table shows 50,000 to 75,000 delta-chain clones, and roughly 16% are seen once. About 0.38% of the sample is in the top ten clones. Their antigens remain unidentified. Material for sequencing was Vdelta1+ gamma-delta thymocytes from the thymus. What this sample's cell subset or site label stands for: FACS-sorted CD3+ TCRalphabeta- TCRVdelta1+ TCRVdelta2- thymocytes. All receptors come from a girl under three years old who had congenital heart surgery.

The chain recombines TRDV1 with TRDJ1, with 11 bases lining up with TRDD3. V lost 5 bases to trimming and J lost 3 bases; unmatched junction nucleotides: 26. The CDR3 contains 22 residues. Germline assignment: CDR1 TSWWSYY and CDR2 QGS. As DNA, the CDR3 is TGTGCTCTTGGGCCCTTAGGCACTTCCTTTGTACTGGGGGATAATTGGGCCGATAAACTCATCTTT. This codes for CALGPLGTSFVLGDNWADKLIF.

In regard to this clone: A read error is possible here, since a much larger clone lies one base away. The same CDR3 is also encoded by other DNA sequences in this sample. The chain recombines TRDV2 with TRDJ1; TRDD3 matches at 9 bases. The CDR3 loop spans 14 amino acids. Germline values: CDR1 GEAIGNYY, CDR2 EKD. CDR3 DNA sequence: TGTGCCTGGCTGGGGGATTTGTACACCGATAAACTCATCTTC. Its protein product is CAWLGDLYTDKLIF.

As for this clone: This could be a read error, since a much larger clone is one nucleotide away. This chain uses TRDV2 with TRDJ1, with 8 bases aligning to TRDD3. The CDR3 runs 14 residues. Germline V CDR1 and CDR2: GEAIGNYY, EKD. DNA of the CDR3: TGTGCCTGTGACCTTCTGGGGGACACCGATAAATTCATCTTT. It is translated as CACDLLGDTDKFIF.

The sample holds a few counts of this clone. The chain joins TRDV1 to TRDJ1, with 11 bases fitting TRDD3. This CDR3 is built from 22 residues. The trim removed 2 bases at V and 2 bases at J, leaving 22 bases unmatched. Germline V gene sequence: CDR1 TSWWSYY, CDR2 QGS. The chain's CDR3 is CALGESGPTLGDTTGRTDKLIF. For the CDR3, the DNA is TGTGCTCTTGGGGAATCAGGGCCTACGCTGGGGGATACAACAGGTCGGACCGATAAACTCATCTTT.

The chain combines TRDV1 with TRDJ1; the D gene is possibly TRDD3 (6 bases). The CDR3 has 15 residues. With 6 bases removed from V and 3 bases from J, the gap between germline ends came to 17 bases. Germline values: CDR1 TSWWSYY, CDR2 QGS. CDR3 residues: CALGFGGAEADKLIF. CDR3 coding DNA: TGTGCTCTTGGATTTGGGGGGGCTGAGGCCGATAAACTCATCTTT.

The chain carries TRDV1 and TRDJ1; 9 bases are shared with TRDD3. Germline assignment: CDR1 TSWWSYY and CDR2 QGS. The CDR3 contains 19 residues. V gave up 4 bases and J gave up 0 bases; unmatched junction bases: 15. This chain's CDR3 is CALGAATTGGRRNTDKLIF. The CDR3 nucleotides read TGTGCTCTTGGGGCTGCAACAACTGGGGGACGAAGGAACACCGATAAACTCATCTTT.

Remarks on this clone: Relative to the germline gene, one junction end is altered; a read error may explain this. The chain links TRDV2 to TRDJ1; 8 bases agree with TRDD3. This CDR3 is 21 amino acids long. From germline, CDR1 is GEAIGNYY and CDR2 EKD. CDR3 amino acids: CAREGDGPYLLGVLYTDKLIF. The CDR3 DNA is TGTGCCCGTGAGGGGGACGGTCCGTACTTACTGGGGGTCCTGTACACCGATAAACTCATCTTT.

This rearrangement joins TRDV1 to TRDJ1, with D possibly being TRDD2 (5 bases). Per germline, CDR1 TSWWSYY and CDR2 QGS. This CDR3 is 17 amino acids long. Trimming shortened V by 0 bases and J by 1 base, and 15 bases separated the two germline ends. The CDR3 reads CALGELLPTPPTDKLIF. As DNA, the CDR3 is TGTGCTCTTGGGGAACTACTTCCAACACCTCCCACCGATAAACTCATCTTT.

V is TRDV1 and J is TRDJ1; 9 bases line up with TRDD3. V lost 1 base and J lost 0; bases outside the gene matches: 15. Germline values: CDR1 TSWWSYY, CDR2 QGS. The CDR3 runs to 20 residues. CDR3 in amino acids: CALGERRLYWGTTYTDKLIF. In DNA form, the CDR3 reads TGTGCTCTTGGGGAACGTCGCCTCTACTGGGGGACCACGTACACCGATAAACTCATCTTT.

The chain uses TRDV1 and TRDJ1; D perhaps matches TRDD2 (7 bases). In germline, CDR1 is TSWWSYY, CDR2 QGS. Trimming left V 0 bases short and J 0 bases short, with 35 bases between. The CDR3 has 24 amino acids. The DNA of the CDR3 is TGTGCTCTTGGGGAACTCCATTTTCCTACGGGGTCCTGGGGTCCCGTTGAGTACACCGATAAACTCATCTTT. It translates to CALGELHFPTGSWGPVEYTDKLIF.

The sample holds a few counts of this clone. The J gene is TRDJ1, the V gene TRDV1; perhaps TRDD3 as D (6 bases). V lost 4 bases and J 1 base, leaving 25 bases between the germline ends. Germline V gene lookup returns CDR1 TSWWSYY and CDR2 QGS. CDR3 length: 19 residues. CDR3 loop: CALGAAPYIWGTSTDKLIF. The CDR3 DNA reads TGTGCTCTTGGGGCTGCACCCTACATCTGGGGCACCTCCACCGATAAACTCATCTTT.